Given below is one T cell receptor (beta chain) in context. Its cognate antigen is unknown. From germline, CDR1 is SGHDT and CDR2 YYEEEE. CDR3 length equals 13 residues. V was clipped by 0 bases and J by 7 bases, with 10 bases between them. The sample comes from a study of cytomegalovirus exposure and HLA in healthy donors. General study findings and limits: Reported results showed that the classifier diagnosed cytomegalovirus status with high specificity and sensitivity. Immune exposure was documented only through CMV serostatus. Being productive about 87% or about 30% of the time was typical of most TCR beta V segments in an earlier analysis.

Primers for the PCR totalled 60 Vbeta and 13 Jbeta. Original processing methods: In a later analysis, the count reached some 75 million unique TCR beta chains, with roughly 9.9 million shared. Some clones are missing from TCRdb's copy, which holds only in-frame ones; the method was immunoSEQ multiplex PCR. Clone size and V and J calls were adopted from that table, with D and trimming inferred from the DNA. Among 100,000 to 150,000 clones listed, about 81% were seen once. Sequenced: PBMCs. The rearrangement links TRBV5-6 to TRBJ1-2, with D possibly matching TRBD1 (6 bases). This clonotype was sampled from a woman in her twenties or thirties in good health and CMV-seronegative. CDR3 region: CASSLGQGLGYTF. In nucleotides, the CDR3 is TGTGCCAGCAGCTTGGGTCAGGGGCTTGGCTACACCTTC.